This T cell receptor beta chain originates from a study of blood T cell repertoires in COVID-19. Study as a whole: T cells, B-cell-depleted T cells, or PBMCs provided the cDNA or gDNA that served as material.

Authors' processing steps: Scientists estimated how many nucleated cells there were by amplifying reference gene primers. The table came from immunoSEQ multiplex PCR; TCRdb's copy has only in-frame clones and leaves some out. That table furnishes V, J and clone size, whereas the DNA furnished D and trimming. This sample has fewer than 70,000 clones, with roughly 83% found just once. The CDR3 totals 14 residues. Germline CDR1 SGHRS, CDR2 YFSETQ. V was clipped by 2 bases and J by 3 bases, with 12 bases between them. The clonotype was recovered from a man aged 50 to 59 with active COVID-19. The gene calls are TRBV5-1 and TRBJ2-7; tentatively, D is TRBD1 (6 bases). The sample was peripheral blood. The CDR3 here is CASSLGRGFYEQYF. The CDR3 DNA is TGCGCCAGCAGCTTAGGCAGGGGCTTCTACGAGCAGTACTTC.